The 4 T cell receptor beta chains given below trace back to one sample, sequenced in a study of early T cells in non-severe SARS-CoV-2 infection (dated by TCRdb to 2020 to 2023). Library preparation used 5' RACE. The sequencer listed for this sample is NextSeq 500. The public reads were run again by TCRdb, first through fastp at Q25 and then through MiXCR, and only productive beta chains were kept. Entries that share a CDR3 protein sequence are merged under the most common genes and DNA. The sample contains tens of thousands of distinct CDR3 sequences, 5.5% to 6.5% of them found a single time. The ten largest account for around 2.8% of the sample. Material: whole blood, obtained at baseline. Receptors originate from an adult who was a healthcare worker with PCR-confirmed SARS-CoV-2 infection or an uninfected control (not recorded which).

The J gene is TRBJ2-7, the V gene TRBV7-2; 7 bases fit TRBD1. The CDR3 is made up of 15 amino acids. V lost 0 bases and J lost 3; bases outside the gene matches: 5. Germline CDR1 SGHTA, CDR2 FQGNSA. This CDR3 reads CASSLASTGNYEQYF. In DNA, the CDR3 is TGTGCCAGCAGCTTAGCGTCGACAGGGAACTACGAGCAGTACTTC.

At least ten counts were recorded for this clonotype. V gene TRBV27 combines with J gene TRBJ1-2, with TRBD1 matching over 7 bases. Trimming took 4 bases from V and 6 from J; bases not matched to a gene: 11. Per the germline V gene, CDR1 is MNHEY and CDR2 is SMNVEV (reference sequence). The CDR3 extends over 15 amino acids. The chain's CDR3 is CASSSRNSGGNGYTF. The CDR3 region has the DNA TGTGCCAGCAGTTCCCGTAACTCAGGGGGGAATGGCTACACCTTC.

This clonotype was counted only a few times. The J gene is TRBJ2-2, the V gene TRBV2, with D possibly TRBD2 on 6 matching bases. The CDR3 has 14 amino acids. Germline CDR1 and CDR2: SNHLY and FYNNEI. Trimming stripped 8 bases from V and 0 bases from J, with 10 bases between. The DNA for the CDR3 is TGTGCCAGCGTGCGGGGAGCGAACACCGGGGAGCTGTTTTTT. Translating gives CASVRGANTGELFF.

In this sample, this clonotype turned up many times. The CDR3 DNA reads TGTGCCAGCAGCCGGGACGGGGCTGGCGTAATCGGCACAGATACGCAGTATTTT. Amino acid sequence: CASSRDGAGVIGTDTQYF. This rearrangement joins TRBV11-2 to TRBJ2-3, with D tentatively TRBD1 or TRBD2 (5 bases each). V lost 5 bases and J 1 base, leaving 22 bases between the germline ends. CDR1 and CDR2 (germline): SGHAT, FQNNGV. The CDR3 runs 18 residues.